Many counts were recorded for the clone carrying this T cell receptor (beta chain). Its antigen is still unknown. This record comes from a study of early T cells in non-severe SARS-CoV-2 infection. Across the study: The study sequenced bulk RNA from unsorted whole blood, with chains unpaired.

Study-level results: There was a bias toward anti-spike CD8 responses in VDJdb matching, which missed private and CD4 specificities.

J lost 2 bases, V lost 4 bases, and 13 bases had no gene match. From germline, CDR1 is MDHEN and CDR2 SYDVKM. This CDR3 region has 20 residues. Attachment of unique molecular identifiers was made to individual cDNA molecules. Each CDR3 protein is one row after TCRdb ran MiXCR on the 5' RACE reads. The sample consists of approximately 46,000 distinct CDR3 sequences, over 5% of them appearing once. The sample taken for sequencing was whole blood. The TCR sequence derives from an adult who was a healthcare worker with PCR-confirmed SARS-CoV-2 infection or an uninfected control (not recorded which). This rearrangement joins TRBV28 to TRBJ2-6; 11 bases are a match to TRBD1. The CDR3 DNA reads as TGTGCCAGCAGTTATATCAGGACCGGGACAGGGGGAGCTGGGGCCAACGTCCTGACTTTC. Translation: CASSYIRTGTGGAGANVLTF. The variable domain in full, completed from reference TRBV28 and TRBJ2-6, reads DVKVTQSSRYLVKRTGEKVFLECVQDMDHENMFWYRQDPGLGLRLIYFSYDVKMKEKGDIPEGYSVSREKKERFSLILESASTNQTSMYLCASSYIRTGTGGAGANVLTFGAGSRLTVL.